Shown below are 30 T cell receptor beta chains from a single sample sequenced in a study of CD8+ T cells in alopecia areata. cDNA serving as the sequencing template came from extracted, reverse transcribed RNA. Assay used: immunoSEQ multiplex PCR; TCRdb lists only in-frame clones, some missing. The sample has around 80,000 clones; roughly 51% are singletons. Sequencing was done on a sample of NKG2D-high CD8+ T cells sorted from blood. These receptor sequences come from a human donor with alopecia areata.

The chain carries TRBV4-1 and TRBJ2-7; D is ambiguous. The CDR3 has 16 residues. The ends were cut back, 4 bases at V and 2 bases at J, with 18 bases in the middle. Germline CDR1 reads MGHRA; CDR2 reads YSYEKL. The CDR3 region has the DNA TGCGCCAGCAGCCCAGCCGTCTCGATTGGCACCTACGAGCAGTACTTC. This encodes CASSPAVSIGTYEQYF.

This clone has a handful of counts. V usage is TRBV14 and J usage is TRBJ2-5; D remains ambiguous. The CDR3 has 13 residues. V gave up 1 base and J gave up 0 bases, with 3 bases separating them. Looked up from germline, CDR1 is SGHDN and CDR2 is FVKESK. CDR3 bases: TGTGCCAGCAGCCAAGGAGACCAAGAGACCCAGTACTTC. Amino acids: CASSQGDQETQYF.

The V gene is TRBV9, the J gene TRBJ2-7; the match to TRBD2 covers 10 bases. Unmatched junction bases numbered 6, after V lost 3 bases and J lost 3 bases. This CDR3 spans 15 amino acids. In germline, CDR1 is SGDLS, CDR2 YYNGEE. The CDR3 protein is CASSALAGEDYEQYF. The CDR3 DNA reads TGTGCCAGCAGCGCGCTAGCGGGAGAGGACTACGAGCAGTACTTC.

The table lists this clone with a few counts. This CDR3 reads CAISEPGLAGANNEQFF. CDR3 sequence (DNA): TGTGCCATCAGTGAGCCAGGACTAGCGGGGGCGAACAATGAGCAGTTCTTC. This sequence joins TRBV10-3 and TRBJ2-1; TRBD2 aligns across 13 bases. The CDR3 is 17 amino acids. Trimming at V came to 2 bases and at J to 5 bases, leaving 6 bases not matched to a gene. CDR1 and CDR2 (germline): ENHRY, SYGVKD.

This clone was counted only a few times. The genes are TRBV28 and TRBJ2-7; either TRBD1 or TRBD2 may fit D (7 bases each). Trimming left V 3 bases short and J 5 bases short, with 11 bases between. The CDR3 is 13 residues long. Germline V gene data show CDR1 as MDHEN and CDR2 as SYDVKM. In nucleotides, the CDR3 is TGTGCCAGCAGTTTGGGAGGGGGCCACGAGCAGTACTTC. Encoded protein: CASSLGGGHEQYF.

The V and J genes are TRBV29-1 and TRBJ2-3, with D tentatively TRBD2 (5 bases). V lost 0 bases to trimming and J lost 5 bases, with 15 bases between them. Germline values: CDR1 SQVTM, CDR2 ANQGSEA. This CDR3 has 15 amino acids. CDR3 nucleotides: TGCAGCGTTGAAGATGGGCTAGCTAGGTTAGATACGCAGTATTTT. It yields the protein CSVEDGLARLDTQYF.

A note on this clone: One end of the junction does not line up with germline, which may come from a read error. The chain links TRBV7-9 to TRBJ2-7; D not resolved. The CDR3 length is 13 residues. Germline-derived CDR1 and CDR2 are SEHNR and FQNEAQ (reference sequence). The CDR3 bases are TGTGCCAGCAGCTTAGGCGCCTCCTTCGAGCAGTACTTC. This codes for CASSLGASFEQYF.

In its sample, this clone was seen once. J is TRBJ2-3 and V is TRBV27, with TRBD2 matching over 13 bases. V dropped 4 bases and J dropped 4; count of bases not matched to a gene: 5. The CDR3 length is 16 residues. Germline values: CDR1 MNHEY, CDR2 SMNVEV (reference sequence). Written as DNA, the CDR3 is TGTGCCAGCAGTTCAACTAGCGGGGGGGCGGCAGATACGCAGTATTTT. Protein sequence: CASSSTSGGAADTQYF.

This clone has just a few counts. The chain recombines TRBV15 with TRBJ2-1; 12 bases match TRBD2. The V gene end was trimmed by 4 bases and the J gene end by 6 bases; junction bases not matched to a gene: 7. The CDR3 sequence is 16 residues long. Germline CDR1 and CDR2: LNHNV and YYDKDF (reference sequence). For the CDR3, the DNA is TGTGCCACCAGCACAAGTTGGACTAGCGGGATCAATGAGCAGTTCTTC. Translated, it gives CATSTSWTSGINEQFF.

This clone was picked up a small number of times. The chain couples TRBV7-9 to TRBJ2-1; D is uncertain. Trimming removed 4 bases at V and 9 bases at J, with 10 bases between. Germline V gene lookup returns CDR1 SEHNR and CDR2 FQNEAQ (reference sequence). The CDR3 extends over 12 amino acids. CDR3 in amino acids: CASSSTPPEQFF. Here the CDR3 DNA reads TGTGCCAGCAGCTCCACTCCGCCTGAGCAGTTCTTC.

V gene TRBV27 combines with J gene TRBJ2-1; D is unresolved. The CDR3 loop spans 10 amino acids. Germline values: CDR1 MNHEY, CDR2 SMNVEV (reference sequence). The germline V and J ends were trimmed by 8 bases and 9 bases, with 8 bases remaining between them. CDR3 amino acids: CASGPAEQFF. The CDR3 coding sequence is TGTGCCAGCGGTCCCGCTGAGCAGTTCTTC.

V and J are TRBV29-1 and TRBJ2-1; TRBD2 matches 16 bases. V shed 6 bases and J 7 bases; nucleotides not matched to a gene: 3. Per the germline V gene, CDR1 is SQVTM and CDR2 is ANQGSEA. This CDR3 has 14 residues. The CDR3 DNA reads TGCAGCGTGGGACTAGCGGGAGGGGGTAATGAGCAGTTCTTC. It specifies CSVGLAGGGNEQFF.

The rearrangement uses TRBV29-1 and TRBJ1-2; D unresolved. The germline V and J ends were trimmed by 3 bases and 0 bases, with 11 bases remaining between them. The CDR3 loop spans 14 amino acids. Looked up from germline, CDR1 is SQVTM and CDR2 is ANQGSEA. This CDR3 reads CSVDKPETNYGYTF. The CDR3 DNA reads TGCAGCGTTGATAAGCCAGAGACTAACTATGGCTACACCTTC.

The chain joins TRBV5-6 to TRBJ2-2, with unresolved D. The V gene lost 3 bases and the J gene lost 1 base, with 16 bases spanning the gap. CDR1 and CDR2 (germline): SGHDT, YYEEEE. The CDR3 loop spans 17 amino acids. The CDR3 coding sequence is TGTGCCAGCAGCTCCCCCCATTGGGCAGAGAACACCGGGGAGCTGTTTTTT. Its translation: CASSSPHWAENTGELFF.

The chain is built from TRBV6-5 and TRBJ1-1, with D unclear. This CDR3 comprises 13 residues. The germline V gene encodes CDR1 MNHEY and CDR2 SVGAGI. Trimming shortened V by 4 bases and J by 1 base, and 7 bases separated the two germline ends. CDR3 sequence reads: CASSWARNTEAFF. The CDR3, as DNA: TGTGCCAGCAGTTGGGCCCGGAACACTGAAGCTTTCTTT.

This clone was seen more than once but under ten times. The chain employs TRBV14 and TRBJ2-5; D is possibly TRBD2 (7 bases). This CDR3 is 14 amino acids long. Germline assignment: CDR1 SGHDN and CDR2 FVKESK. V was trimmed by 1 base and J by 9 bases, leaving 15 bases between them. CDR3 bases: TGTGCCAGCAGCCAAGTGTTTGGAGGGGGGGCCCAGTACTTC. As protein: CASSQVFGGGAQYF. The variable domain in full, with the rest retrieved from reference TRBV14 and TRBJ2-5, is EAGVTQFPSHSVIEKGQTVTLRCDPISGHDNLYWYRRVMGKEIKFLLHFVKESKQDESGMPNNRFLAERTGGTYSTLKVQPAELEDSGVYFCASSQVFGGGAQYFGPGTRLLVL.

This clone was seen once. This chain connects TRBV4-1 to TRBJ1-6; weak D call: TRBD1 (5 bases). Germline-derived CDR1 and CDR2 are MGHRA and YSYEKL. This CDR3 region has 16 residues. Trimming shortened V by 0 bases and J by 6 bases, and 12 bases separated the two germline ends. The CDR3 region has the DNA TGCGCCAGCAGCCAAGAGATTGGGGGATTTAATTCACCCCTCCACTTT. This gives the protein CASSQEIGGFNSPLHF.

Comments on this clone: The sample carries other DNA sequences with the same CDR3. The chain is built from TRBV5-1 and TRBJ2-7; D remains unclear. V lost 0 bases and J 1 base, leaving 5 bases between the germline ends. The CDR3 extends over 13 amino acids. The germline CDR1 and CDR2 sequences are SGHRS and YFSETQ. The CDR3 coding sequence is TGCGCCAGCAGCTTGGAGGTTTCCTACGAGCAGTACTTC. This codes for CASSLEVSYEQYF.

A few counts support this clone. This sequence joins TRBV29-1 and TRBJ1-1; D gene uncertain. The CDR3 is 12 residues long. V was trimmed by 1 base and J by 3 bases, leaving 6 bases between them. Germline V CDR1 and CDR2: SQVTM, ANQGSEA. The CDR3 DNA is TGCAGCGTTGAAGGGGAGGACACTGAAGCTTTCTTT. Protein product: CSVEGEDTEAFF.

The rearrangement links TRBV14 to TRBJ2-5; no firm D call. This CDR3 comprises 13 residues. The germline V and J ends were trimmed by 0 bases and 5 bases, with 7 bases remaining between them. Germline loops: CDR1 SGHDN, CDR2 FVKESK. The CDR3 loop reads CASSQENTETQYF. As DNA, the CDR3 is TGTGCCAGCAGCCAAGAGAATACGGAGACCCAGTACTTC.

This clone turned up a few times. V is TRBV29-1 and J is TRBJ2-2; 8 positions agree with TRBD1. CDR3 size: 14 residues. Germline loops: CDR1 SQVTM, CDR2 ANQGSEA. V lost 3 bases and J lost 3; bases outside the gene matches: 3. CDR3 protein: CSVETGVDTGELFF. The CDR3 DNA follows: TGCAGCGTTGAGACAGGGGTGGACACCGGGGAGCTGTTTTTT.

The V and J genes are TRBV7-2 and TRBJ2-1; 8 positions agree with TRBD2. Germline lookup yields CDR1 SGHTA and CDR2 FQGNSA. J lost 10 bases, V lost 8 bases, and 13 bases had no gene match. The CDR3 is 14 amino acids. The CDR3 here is CASHDAGGGKEQFF. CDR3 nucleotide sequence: TGTGCCAGCCATGATGCGGGAGGCGGCAAGGAGCAGTTCTTC. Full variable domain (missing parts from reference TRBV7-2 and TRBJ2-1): GAGVSQSPSNKVTEKGKDVELRCDPISGHTALYWYRQSLGQGLEFLIYFQGNSAPDKSGLPSDRFSAERTGGSVSTLTIQRTQQEDSAVYLCASHDAGGGKEQFFGPGTRLTVL.

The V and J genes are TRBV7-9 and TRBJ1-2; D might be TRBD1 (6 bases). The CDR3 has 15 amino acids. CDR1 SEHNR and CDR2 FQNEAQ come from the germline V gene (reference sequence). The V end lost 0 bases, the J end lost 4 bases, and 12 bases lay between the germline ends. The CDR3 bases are TGTGCCAGCAGCTTAGCGGAAACAGGGAGCTATGGCTACACCTTC. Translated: CASSLAETGSYGYTF.

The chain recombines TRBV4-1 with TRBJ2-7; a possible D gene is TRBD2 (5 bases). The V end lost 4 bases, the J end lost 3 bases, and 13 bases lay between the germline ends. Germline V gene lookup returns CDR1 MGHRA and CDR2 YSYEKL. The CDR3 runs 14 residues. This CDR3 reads CASSPSGVGYEQYF. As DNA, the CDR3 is TGCGCCAGCAGCCCCTCCGGGGTAGGCTACGAGCAGTACTTC.

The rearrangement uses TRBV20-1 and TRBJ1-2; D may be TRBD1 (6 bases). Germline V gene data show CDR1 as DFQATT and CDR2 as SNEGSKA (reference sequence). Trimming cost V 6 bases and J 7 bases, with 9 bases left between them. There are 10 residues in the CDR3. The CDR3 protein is CSARRGGYTF. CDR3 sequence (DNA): TGCAGTGCCCGCAGGGGTGGCTACACCTTC.

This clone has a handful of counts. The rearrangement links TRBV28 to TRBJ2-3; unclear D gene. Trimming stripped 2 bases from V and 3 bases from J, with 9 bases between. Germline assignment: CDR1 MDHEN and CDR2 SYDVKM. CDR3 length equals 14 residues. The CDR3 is CASSLVMTTDTQYF. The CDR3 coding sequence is TGTGCCAGCAGTTTAGTGATGACTACAGATACGCAGTATTTT.

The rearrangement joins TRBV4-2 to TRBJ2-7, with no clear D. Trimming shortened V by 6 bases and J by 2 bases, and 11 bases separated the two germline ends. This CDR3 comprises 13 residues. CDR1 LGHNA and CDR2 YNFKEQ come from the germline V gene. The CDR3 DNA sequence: TGTGCCAGCAGATTGGCCGGCACCTACGAGCAGTACTTC. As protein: CASRLAGTYEQYF.

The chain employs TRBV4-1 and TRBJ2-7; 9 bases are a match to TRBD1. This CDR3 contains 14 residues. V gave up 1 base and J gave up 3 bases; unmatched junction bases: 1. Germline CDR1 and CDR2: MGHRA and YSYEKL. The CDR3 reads CASSQVTGGYEQYF. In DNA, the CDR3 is TGCGCCAGCAGCCAAGTGACAGGGGGCTACGAGCAGTACTTC.

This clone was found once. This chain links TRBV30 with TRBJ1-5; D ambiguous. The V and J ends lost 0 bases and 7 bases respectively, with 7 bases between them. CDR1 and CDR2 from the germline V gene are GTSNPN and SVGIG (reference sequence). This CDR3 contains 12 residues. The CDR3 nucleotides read TGTGCCTGGAGTGTCGTTGGGCAGCCCCAGCATTTT. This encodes CAWSVVGQPQHF. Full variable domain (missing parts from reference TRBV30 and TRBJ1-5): SQTIHQWPATLVQPVGSPLSLECTVEGTSNPNLYWYRQAAGRGLQLLFYSVGIGQISSEVPQNLSASRPQDRQFILSSKKLLLSDSGFYLCAWSVVGQPQHFGDGTRLSIL.

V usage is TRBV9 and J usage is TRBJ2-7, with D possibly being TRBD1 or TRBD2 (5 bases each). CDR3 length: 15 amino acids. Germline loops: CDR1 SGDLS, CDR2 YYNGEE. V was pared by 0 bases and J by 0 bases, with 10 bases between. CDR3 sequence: CASSVGGAPSYEQYF. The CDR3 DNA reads TGTGCCAGCAGCGTAGGAGGGGCCCCCTCCTACGAGCAGTACTTC.